This TCR beta chain was sequenced during a study of OX40 agonist ivuxolimab in advanced cancers. General study points: The study found that CD8+ T cells averaged more expanded clones than CD4+. In a subset of nonresponders, normalized T-cell clonal expansion was also low.

In regard to this clone: Its antigen remains unidentified.

Assay: immunoSEQ multiplex PCR; the TCRdb copy retains only in-frame clones and omits some. The table shows more than 60,000 clones, with about 83% occurring only once. CDR1 is ENHRY and CDR2 is SYGVKD in the germline V gene. This CDR3 is 16 amino acids long. With 6 bases clipped from V and 3 bases from J, the junction kept 10 bases outside the gene matches. The sequencing here drew on CD4+ or CD8+ T cells sorted from blood, taken in a trial of the OX40 agonist ivuxolimab. The source is an adult with an advanced solid tumor such as melanoma, head and neck, liver or kidney cancer. The rearrangement joins TRBV10-3 to TRBJ2-2; 7 nucleotides agree with TRBD2. Here the CDR3 DNA reads TGTGCCATCAGCACCCTAACCGGGGGGTACACCGGGGAGCTGTTTTTT. Translated, it gives CAISTLTGGYTGELFF.